These 18 T cell receptor beta chains were all obtained from the same sample, sequenced in a study of blood T cell repertoires in COVID-19 (TCRdb year 2020). The library was produced with the immunoSEQ multiplex PCR assay. This is the immuneACCESS table as TCRdb keeps it, with only in-frame sequences that have V and J called. A part of the clones is gone; compared with another copy, unresolved V genes explain less than half, and the rest is unexplained. The sample records 300,000 to 350,000 clones, around 90% of which are singletons. Of the sample, over 3.5% is held by the ten largest clones. The sample taken for sequencing was PBMCs or T cells enriched from blood (not recorded which). Every receptor here comes from a woman under 30 with acute COVID-19.

This clone was detected once. The chain uses TRBV18 and TRBJ1-1; tentatively, D is TRBD1 (5 bases). The V gene's germline CDR1 is KGHSH and CDR2 LQKENI. The length of the CDR3 is 14 residues. The germline V and J ends were trimmed by 3 bases and 11 bases, with 19 bases remaining between them. The CDR3 bases are TGTGCCAGCTCACCGGGATTTGACAGTCTTAAGGCTTTCTTT. It yields the protein CASSPGFDSLKAFF.

The V call is TRBV25-1, the J call TRBJ2-3; D is possibly TRBD2 (6 bases). From germline, CDR1 is MGHDK and CDR2 SYGVNS. This CDR3 spans 14 amino acids. The ends were cut back, 4 bases at V and 6 bases at J, with 14 bases in the middle. The CDR3 nucleotides read TGTGCCAGCAGTGCCCCGGATGGGGGGGATACGCAGTATTTT. It codes for CASSAPDGGDTQYF.

The rearrangement links TRBV28 to TRBJ1-5; TRBD1 is a possible D gene (6 bases). V was trimmed by 4 bases and J by 0 bases, leaving 13 bases between them. The CDR3 is 16 residues long. Germline-derived CDR1 and CDR2 are MDHEN and SYDVKM. The CDR3 DNA reads as TGTGCCAGCAGTTACTTCAGGGGCGATAGCAATCAGCCCCAGCATTTT. It yields the protein CASSYFRGDSNQPQHF.

This clone was observed a single time. The rearrangement joins TRBV18 to TRBJ1-1; no clear D. V lost 0 bases, J lost 2 bases, and 7 bases lay in between. Germline loops: CDR1 KGHSH, CDR2 LQKENI. The CDR3 is made up of 14 amino acids. CDR3 coding DNA: TGTGCCAGCTCACCACCGGCGGTCAACACTGAAGCTTTCTTT. It is translated as CASSPPAVNTEAFF.

This clone has a single count. The J gene is TRBJ2-5, the V gene TRBV2, with D possibly TRBD1 on 5 matching bases. Germline loops: CDR1 SNHLY, CDR2 FYNNEI. This CDR3 has 13 residues. The ends were cut back, 6 bases at V and 0 bases at J, with 8 bases in the middle. CDR3 protein: CASRSGYQETQYF. CDR3 DNA sequence: TGTGCCAGCAGGTCAGGGTACCAAGAGACCCAGTACTTC.

The sample holds a few counts of this clone. This chain connects TRBV28 to TRBJ1-5, with D possibly being TRBD1 (6 bases). V lost 6 bases and J lost 7, with 16 bases in between. CDR1 and CDR2 (germline): MDHEN, SYDVKM. This CDR3 has 14 residues. CDR3 protein: CASRVRQGYQPQHF. CDR3 in DNA: TGTGCCAGCAGAGTACGGCAGGGGTACCAGCCCCAGCATTTT. The variable domain in full, with the rest retrieved from reference TRBV28 and TRBJ1-5, is DVKVTQSSRYLVKRTGEKVFLECVQDMDHENMFWYRQDPGLGLRLIYFSYDVKMKEKGDIPEGYSVSREKKERFSLILESASTNQTSMYLCASRVRQGYQPQHFGDGTRLSIL.

The chain uses TRBV3-1 (or the pseudogene TRBV3-2) and TRBJ1-2; D perhaps matches TRBD1 (6 bases). V was pared by 4 bases and J by 8 bases, with 14 bases between. Germline V CDR1 and CDR2: LGHDT, YNNKEL (reference sequence). CDR3 length: 13 amino acids. The CDR3, as DNA: TGTGCCAGCAGCCCCCGGGGGGCTAAAGGCTACACCTTC. This sequence encodes CASSPRGAKGYTF.

The V gene is TRBV10-3, the J gene TRBJ2-7; 8 nucleotides align to TRBD1. The V segment lost 5 bases and the J segment 5 bases; nucleotides outside the gene matches: 8. The CDR3 extends over 14 amino acids. CDR1 ENHRY and CDR2 SYGVKD come from the germline V gene. CDR3 loop: CAISPGTGVDEQYF. The CDR3 bases are TGTGCCATCAGTCCCGGGACAGGAGTGGACGAGCAGTACTTC.

The V call is TRBV7-3, the J call TRBJ1-1; TRBD1 matches at 7 bases. Trimming took 4 bases from V and 1 from J; bases not matched to a gene: 12. Looked up from germline, CDR1 is SGHTA and CDR2 is FQGTGA. This CDR3 contains 17 residues. For the CDR3, the DNA is TGTGCCAGCAGCTCGAACCCGACGGGACAGTGGAACACTGAAGCTTTCTTT. Translated, it gives CASSSNPTGQWNTEAFF.

Note on this clone: This sample also contains other DNA sequences that code for the same CDR3. The chain recombines TRBV9 with TRBJ1-5; D may be TRBD1 (5 bases). Trimming stripped 4 bases from V and 2 bases from J, with 10 bases between. This CDR3 region has 14 residues. CDR1 and CDR2 (germline): SGDLS, YYNGEE. The CDR3 here is CASSLGGGNQPQHF. CDR3 in DNA: TGTGCCAGCAGCTTGGGGGGGGGCAATCAGCCCCAGCATTTT.

The chain uses TRBV5-1 and TRBJ2-3, with 8 bases that match TRBD2. Germline-derived CDR1 and CDR2 are SGHRS and YFSETQ. The V segment lost 0 bases and the J segment 2 bases; nucleotides outside the gene matches: 5. The CDR3 spans 16 residues. CDR3 in DNA: TGCGCCAGCAGCTTGGATACGGGAGGGGTCACAGATACGCAGTATTTT. Its translation: CASSLDTGGVTDTQYF. Together with reference TRBV5-1 and TRBJ2-3, the CDR3 gives the full variable domain: KAGVTQTPRYLIKTRGQQVTLSCSPISGHRSVSWYQQTPGQGLQFLFEYFSETQRNKGNFPGRFSGRQFSNSRSEMNVSTLELGDSALYLCASSLDTGGVTDTQYFGPGTRLTVL.

The genes are TRBV5-1 and TRBJ1-1; weak D call: TRBD1 (5 bases). The V end was cut by 3 bases, the J end by 6 bases, with 18 bases between. Germline V gives CDR1 SGHRS, CDR2 YFSETQ. This CDR3 is built from 15 residues. This CDR3 reads CASSSSRRTRPEAFF. DNA for the CDR3: TGCGCCAGCAGCTCGAGTCGCCGGACAAGGCCTGAAGCTTTCTTT.

The CDR3 region is CSVFTSGGYNEQFF. The DNA of the CDR3 is TGCAGCGTCTTTACTAGCGGCGGATACAATGAGCAGTTCTTC. V and J are TRBV29-1 and TRBJ2-1, with TRBD2 identical over 8 bases. J gave up 4 bases and V 6 bases, and 8 bases lay outside the gene matches. The germline V gene encodes CDR1 SQVTM and CDR2 ANQGSEA. The CDR3 consists of 14 residues.

The chain employs TRBV2 and TRBJ1-1, with D perhaps matching TRBD1 (6 bases). The CDR3 is made up of 15 amino acids. Between the trimmed V and J ends, which lost 6 bases and 10 bases, there was a span of 24 bases. CDR1 and CDR2 from the germline V gene are SNHLY and FYNNEI. Here the CDR3 reads CASSTLTVGQSGAFF. The CDR3 DNA reads TGTGCCAGCAGCACCCTAACGGTGGGACAAAGTGGAGCTTTCTTT.

This clone was seen only a few times. The J gene is TRBJ2-1, the V gene TRBV28; no firm D call. Germline lookup yields CDR1 MDHEN and CDR2 SYDVKM. The ends were cut back, 3 bases at V and 0 bases at J, with 12 bases in the middle. The CDR3 is 16 residues long. The CDR3 is CASSFGPVSSYNEQFF. The CDR3 DNA follows: TGTGCCAGCAGTTTTGGGCCTGTTAGCTCCTACAATGAGCAGTTCTTC. The entire variable domain, with the rest obtained from reference TRBV28 and TRBJ2-1, is as follows: DVKVTQSSRYLVKRTGEKVFLECVQDMDHENMFWYRQDPGLGLRLIYFSYDVKMKEKGDIPEGYSVSREKKERFSLILESASTNQTSMYLCASSFGPVSSYNEQFFGPGTRLTVL.

The CDR3 loop reads CAITGTGTGELFF. CDR3 bases: TGTGCCATCACTGGGACAGGGACCGGGGAGCTGTTTTTT. The chain couples TRBV10-3 to TRBJ2-2, with 9 bases identical to TRBD1. Germline V gene data show CDR1 as ENHRY and CDR2 as SYGVKD. The V gene end was trimmed by 7 bases and the J gene end by 5 bases; junction bases not matched to a gene: 2. CDR3 length equals 13 residues.

This CDR3 reads CASSGRSSYNEQFF. The CDR3 bases are TGTGCCTCCTCAGGGAGGAGCTCCTACAATGAGCAGTTCTTC. V usage is TRBV28 and J usage is TRBJ2-1, with a tentative D call TRBD2 (6 bases). V gave up 11 bases and J gave up 0 bases, with 14 bases separating them. Looked up from germline, CDR1 is MDHEN and CDR2 is SYDVKM. The CDR3 contains 14 residues.

The chain recombines TRBV27 with TRBJ2-2, with D possibly matching TRBD2 (5 bases). The CDR3 is 12 residues long. Looked up from germline, CDR1 is MNHEY and CDR2 is SMNVEV (reference sequence). Trimming pared 5 bases from V and 5 bases from J, leaving 6 bases between. CDR3 bases: TGTGCCAGCAGTCGGGGTACCGGGGAGCTGTTTTTT. Protein sequence: CASSRGTGELFF.